This T cell receptor (beta chain) was sequenced for a study of identical twins. Points from the study as a whole: The more abundant beta clonotypes in cord blood had fewer insertions, and memory repertoires did not show this.

There are many counts of this clonotype. What it binds is unknown. A universal primer site was incorporated via template switching, and the cDNA contained unique molecular identifiers. TCRdb re-derived calls from the 5' RACE reads in MiXCR, one entry per CDR3 protein. Of some 660,000 distinct CDR3 sequences in the sample, around 8.3% are singletons; the top ten hold approximately 0.94%. Everyone who donated was a healthy Caucasian. The same data also contributed to another study, on yellow fever vaccine responses in identical twins. From that second work: Twins reportedly mounted vaccine T cell responses that seemed partly convergent, partly personalized.

The receptor was derived from a woman aged 18-30 years in good health. Material: PBMCs.

This CDR3 reads CASGTSFSYEQYF. The DNA of the CDR3 is TGTGCCAGCGGGACTAGTTTCTCCTACGAGCAGTACTTC. The V gene is TRBV6-2 or TRBV6-3, the J gene TRBJ2-7, with 8 bases aligning to TRBD2. Germline V CDR1 and CDR2: MNHEY, SVGEGT. With V trimmed by 8 bases and J by 0 bases, 3 bases remained unmatched. This CDR3 spans 13 amino acids.